Listed below are T cell receptor beta chains from one sample, sequenced in a study of cytomegalovirus exposure and HLA in healthy donors. Produced via immunoSEQ multiplex PCR; TCRdb's table is partial and in-frame only. Among 110,000 to 150,000 clones, approximately 86% were seen once, and the ten largest hold approximately 8.5%. The sequenced sample consisted of PBMCs. These receptors were taken from a woman between 18 and 29 years old in good health and CMV-seropositive. CDR3s leave out the opening cysteine and the closing phenylalanine or tryptophan.

V	J	length	CDR3
TRBV5-1	TRBJ2-7	14	ASSYRTGNPTYEQY
TRBV4-3	TRBJ1-6	13	ASSREGGENSPLH
TRBV18	TRBJ2-1	14	ASSAFILAGVNEQF
TRBV18	TRBJ1-4	12	ASSPQRSDEKLF
TRBV14	TRBJ1-5	13	ASSQDSRTNQPQH
TRBV11-2	TRBJ2-7	17	ASSLEGLAGGQAPYEQY
TRBV5-3	TRBJ2-7	14	ARSSPTGQGDYEQY
TRBV28	TRBJ1-2	12	ASISQGGHYGYT
TRBV5-8	TRBJ1-5	13	ASSLGTGGNQPQH
TRBV5-1	TRBJ1-4	13	ASSPGTGIYEKLF
TRBV25-1	TRBJ2-5	10	ASSGPGGAQY